The 18 T cell receptor beta chains given below trace back to one sample, sequenced in a study of T cells in localized non-small cell lung cancer. Measured with immunoSEQ multiplex PCR; TCRdb has only the in-frame clones, and not every one. This table holds about 25,000 clones, 86% found once. The specimen comprised peripheral blood, sampled before any cancer treatment. The receptors originated from a female donor aged 60 or older with stage I lung adenocarcinoma.

CDR3 protein: CASSFERDVYEQYF. The CDR3 DNA is TGTGCCAGCAGCTTTGAGCGGGACGTCTACGAGCAGTACTTC. V and J are TRBV5-4 and TRBJ2-7; 7 bases agree with TRBD2. V shed 2 bases, J shed 3 bases, and the junction held 5 bases outside the gene matches. This CDR3 comprises 14 residues. CDR1 SGHNT and CDR2 YYREEE come from the germline V gene (reference sequence).

This chain connects TRBV9 to TRBJ2-3, with 7 bases matching TRBD2. Germline V CDR1 and CDR2: SGDLS, YYNGEE. The CDR3 sequence is 14 residues long. Germline trimming cut 3 bases from V and 5 bases from J; bases unmatched to any gene: 6. The CDR3 DNA reads TGTGCCAGCAGCGCTGCCCCGGGGGGAGATACGCAGTATTTT. It encodes CASSAAPGGDTQYF.

V and J are TRBV10-3 and TRBJ1-6; a weak D match, TRBD1 (5 bases). Germline V gives CDR1 ENHRY, CDR2 SYGVKD. V was trimmed by 1 base and J by 6 bases, leaving 7 bases between them. The CDR3 length is 14 residues. The CDR3 DNA reads TGTGCCATCAGTGAGTTGGGGCTTAATTCACCCCTCCACTTT. It specifies CAISELGLNSPLHF.

This clone was observed a single time. The chain carries TRBV9 and TRBJ1-1, with 9 nucleotides matching TRBD1. Germline CDR1 SGDLS, CDR2 YYNGEE. Trimming cost V 3 bases and J 3 bases; bases outside gene matches: 0. The CDR3 contains 13 residues. DNA of the CDR3: TGTGCCAGCAGCGGGACAGGGGACACTGAAGCTTTCTTT. It is translated as CASSGTGDTEAFF.

The chain couples TRBV5-6 to TRBJ2-7, with 7 bases lining up with TRBD2. Germline assignment: CDR1 SGHDT and CDR2 YYEEEE. The length of the CDR3 is 13 residues. The V gene end was trimmed by 2 bases and the J gene end by 2 bases; junction bases not matched to a gene: 1. The CDR3 protein is CASSFGTTYEQYF. CDR3 nucleotides: TGTGCCAGCAGCTTTGGGACTACCTACGAGCAGTACTTC.

The CDR3 sequence is CASSVGQGTRAFF. CDR3 sequence (DNA): TGTGCCAGCAGCGTAGGACAGGGGACAAGGGCTTTCTTT. This rearrangement joins TRBV9 to TRBJ1-1, with 8 bases that match TRBD1. The CDR3 has 13 amino acids. V shed 0 bases, J shed 11 bases, and the junction held 6 bases outside the gene matches. Germline V lookup: CDR1 SGDLS, CDR2 YYNGEE.

The CDR3 protein is CASSKQGAGQPQHF. CDR3 DNA sequence: TGTGCCAGCAGCAAACAGGGGGCAGGACAGCCCCAGCATTTT. The chain carries TRBV6-6 and TRBJ1-5, with 9 bases fitting TRBD1. V dropped 6 bases and J dropped 7; count of bases not matched to a gene: 7. The germline CDR1 and CDR2 sequences are MNHNY and SVGAGI (reference sequence). The CDR3 runs 14 residues.

The V call is TRBV2, the J call TRBJ2-7, with D uncertain. Germline-derived CDR1 and CDR2 are SNHLY and FYNNEI. CDR3 length equals 13 residues. The V end lost 3 bases, the J end lost 0 bases, and 6 bases lay between the germline ends. Here the CDR3 reads CASSDQSSYEQYF. CDR3 nucleotides: TGTGCCAGCAGTGATCAGAGCTCCTACGAGCAGTACTTC.

V is TRBV27 and J is TRBJ2-7; 8 bases are shared with TRBD1. The trim removed 5 bases at V and 2 bases at J, leaving 11 bases unmatched. The CDR3 is made up of 16 amino acids. CDR1 MNHEY and CDR2 SMNVEV come from the germline V gene (reference sequence). Written as DNA, the CDR3 is TGTGCCAGCAGTCCCGACGGACAGGGATCTACCTACGAGCAGTACTTC. Translated: CASSPDGQGSTYEQYF.

The J gene is TRBJ1-3, the V gene TRBV19; possibly TRBD1 for D (5 bases). The CDR3 covers 15 residues. In germline, CDR1 is LNHDA, CDR2 SQIVND (reference sequence). Trimming cost V 8 bases and J 0 bases, with 14 bases left between them. This CDR3 reads CASAGVLFSGNTIYF. The CDR3 DNA sequence: TGTGCCAGTGCGGGGGTCTTATTCTCTGGAAACACCATATATTTT.

The chain joins TRBV10-3 to TRBJ1-6; 8 positions agree with TRBD1. Trimming removed 2 bases from V and 8 bases from J; junction bases left unmatched: 5. This CDR3 comprises 15 residues. Per the germline V gene, CDR1 is ENHRY and CDR2 is SYGVKD. CDR3: CAISEEGTGDSPLHF. The CDR3 region has the DNA TGTGCCATCAGTGAGGAAGGGACAGGCGATTCACCCCTCCACTTT.

This chain uses TRBV10-3 with TRBJ1-2, with D possibly being TRBD1 (6 bases). Trimming took off 0 bases at V and 6 bases at J, with 17 bases between the two ends. Germline CDR1 is ENHRY and CDR2 is SYGVKD. This CDR3 region has 16 residues. The CDR3 reads CAISESDPGVPDGYTF. As DNA, the CDR3 is TGTGCCATCAGTGAGTCGGACCCAGGGGTTCCGGATGGCTACACCTTC.

This sequence joins TRBV30 and TRBJ2-7; the D call may be TRBD1 or TRBD2 (5 bases each). The germline V gene has CDR1 GTSNPN and CDR2 SVGIG (reference sequence). V lost 3 bases and J 9 bases, leaving 18 bases between the germline ends. The CDR3 runs to 13 residues. The CDR3 loop is CAWSAKRGEWQYF. In nucleotides, the CDR3 is TGTGCCTGGAGCGCGAAACGAGGGGAATGGCAGTACTTC. The variable domain in full, completed from reference TRBV30 and TRBJ2-7, reads SQTIHQWPATLVQPVGSPLSLECTVEGTSNPNLYWYRQAAGRGLQLLFYSVGIGQISSEVPQNLSASRPQDRQFILSSKKLLLSDSGFYLCAWSAKRGEWQYFGPGTRLTVT.

This chain joins TRBV20-1 and TRBJ2-5; possibly TRBD1 for D (6 bases). The CDR3 runs 11 residues. The V gene's germline CDR1 is DFQATT and CDR2 SNEGSKA (reference sequence). V lost 5 bases and J lost 5, with 9 bases in between. CDR3 sequence reads: CSASQGETQYF. In DNA, the CDR3 is TGCAGTGCTTCACAGGGTGAGACCCAGTACTTC.

The chain couples TRBV5-1 to TRBJ2-1, with unresolved D. This CDR3 comprises 16 residues. Germline lookup yields CDR1 SGHRS and CDR2 YFSETQ. V lost 6 bases, J lost 0 bases, and 16 bases lay in between. CDR3 coding DNA: TGCGCCAGCACCCCGGCACACTCTAGCTCCTACAATGAGCAGTTCTTC. The encoded protein is CASTPAHSSSYNEQFF.

The sample holds one count of this clone. V is TRBV4-2 and J is TRBJ2-1, with unresolved D. Germline CDR1 and CDR2: LGHNA and YNFKEQ. V lost 2 bases, J lost 6 bases, and 14 bases lay in between. The CDR3 extends over 15 amino acids. The CDR3 sequence: CASSQSSSLGNEQFF. The CDR3 nucleotides are TGTGCCAGCAGCCAAAGTAGCTCTCTGGGCAATGAGCAGTTCTTC.

This clone appeared once. The gene calls are TRBV27 and TRBJ2-3; 9 bases agree with TRBD1. Germline CDR1 MNHEY, CDR2 SMNVEV (reference sequence). This CDR3 has 14 amino acids. Trimming at V came to 3 bases and at J to 9 bases, leaving 7 bases not matched to a gene. The CDR3 is CASSLNRGLDTQYF. Written as DNA, the CDR3 is TGTGCCAGCAGTTTGAACAGGGGGCTGGACACGCAGTATTTT.

V is TRBV5-1 and J is TRBJ1-1; a possible D gene is TRBD1 (5 bases). The germline V gene encodes CDR1 SGHRS and CDR2 YFSETQ. Trimming left V 6 bases short and J 1 base short, with 13 bases between. The length of the CDR3 is 14 residues. CDR3 residues: CASITGTENTEAFF. CDR3 DNA: TGCGCCAGCATCACCGGGACGGAGAACACTGAAGCTTTCTTT.